This entry lists 24 T cell receptor beta chains sequenced from one sample in a study of cytomegalovirus exposure and HLA in healthy donors. PCR amplification relied on 60 Vbeta primers (plus 13 Jbeta primers). Profiled with immunoSEQ multiplex PCR; TCRdb holds only in-frame clones, not every one. The sample has approximately 170,000 clones, about 80% seen once. Sequencing was carried out using PBMCs. These receptor sequences come from a woman under 40 in good health and CMV-seropositive.

The rearrangement joins TRBV18 to TRBJ2-7; D is possibly TRBD1 (6 bases). The CDR3 totals 17 residues. Deletions cut 2 bases from V and 5 bases from J, with 22 bases between. The germline gives CDR1 KGHSH, CDR2 LQKENI. CDR3 protein: CASSPLRAGDTSHEQYF. The CDR3 nucleotides are TGTGCCAGCTCACCATTGAGAGCAGGGGACACTTCTCACGAGCAGTACTTC.

By sample share, this clone is large. It is unclear where the CDR3 begins or ends on the DNA, so no DNA is shown, and the CDR3 is as TCRdb lists it. V usage is TRBV7-9 and J usage is TRBJ2-7; the D call of TRBD1 is as the table states it, not checked on the DNA. Germline loops: CDR1 SEHNR, CDR2 FQNEAQ (reference sequence). From its first to its last residue, the CDR3 has 11 amino acids. This CDR3 is CASSWAEGTAF.

The chain is built from TRBV4-1 and TRBJ2-7, with 7 bases identical to TRBD1. The CDR3 has 13 residues. CDR1 MGHRA and CDR2 YSYEKL come from the germline V gene. The J segment lost 0 bases and the V segment lost 5 bases, leaving 1 base of the junction unmatched. The DNA for the CDR3 is TGCGCCAGCAGCTGGGACAGCTCCTACGAGCAGTACTTC. It is translated as CASSWDSSYEQYF.

The chain uses TRBV5-6 and TRBJ1-1, with a tentative D call TRBD1 (5 bases). This CDR3 is built from 12 residues. Trimming cost V 4 bases and J 3 bases, with 7 bases left between them. Looked up from germline, CDR1 is SGHDT and CDR2 is YYEEEE. CDR3 sequence reads: CASSRTYTEAFF. CDR3 nucleotide sequence: TGTGCCAGCAGCCGGACATACACTGAAGCTTTCTTT.

This rearrangement joins TRBV7-9 to TRBJ2-5; TRBD2 agrees at 11 bases. Germline values: CDR1 SEHNR, CDR2 FQNEAQ (reference sequence). This CDR3 has 16 residues. V shed 5 bases, J shed 4 bases, and the junction held 9 bases outside the gene matches. This CDR3 is CASSPSTSGIIETQYF. Here the CDR3 DNA reads TGTGCCAGCAGCCCGTCGACTAGCGGGATAATAGAGACCCAGTACTTC.

This clone was seen a handful of times. V usage is TRBV28 and J usage is TRBJ2-7; tentative D call: TRBD2 (7 bases). Germline lookup yields CDR1 MDHEN and CDR2 SYDVKM. The V gene lost 3 bases and the J gene lost 3 bases, with 12 bases spanning the gap. The CDR3 is 14 residues long. The CDR3 coding sequence is TGTGCCAGCAGTTTCAGGGGCGGGGGCTACGAGCAGTACTTC. Protein product: CASSFRGGGYEQYF. The complete variable domain, with remaining parts taken from reference TRBV28 and TRBJ2-7, reads DVKVTQSSRYLVKRTGEKVFLECVQDMDHENMFWYRQDPGLGLRLIYFSYDVKMKEKGDIPEGYSVSREKKERFSLILESASTNQTSMYLCASSFRGGGYEQYFGPGTRLTVT.

This chain joins TRBV6-1 and TRBJ1-2; possibly TRBD1 for D (5 bases). Trimming pared 2 bases from V and 6 bases from J, leaving 13 bases between. The germline CDR1 and CDR2 sequences are MNHNS and SASEGT. The CDR3 is made up of 14 amino acids. CDR3 bases: TGTGCCAGCAGTGAAAGGGCCTCAGGGAATGGCTACACCTTC. This gives the protein CASSERASGNGYTF.

V is TRBV13 and J is TRBJ2-7; 7 bases align to TRBD1. V was pared by 5 bases and J by 3 bases, with 7 bases of the junction left unmatched. This CDR3 contains 14 residues. The V gene's germline CDR1 is PRHDT and CDR2 FYEKMQ (reference sequence). The chain's CDR3 is CASSLRQGNYEQYF. The DNA of the CDR3 is TGTGCCAGCAGCCTTCGACAGGGCAACTACGAGCAGTACTTC.

The chain carries TRBV25-1 and TRBJ1-2, with D uncertain. This CDR3 has 13 amino acids. Between the trimmed V and J ends, which lost 10 bases and 5 bases, there was a span of 17 bases. Germline-derived CDR1 and CDR2 are MGHDK and SYGVNS. CDR3 sequence reads: CATENPGEYGYTF. The CDR3, as DNA: TGTGCCACCGAGAACCCTGGAGAGTATGGCTACACCTTC.

This chain joins TRBV5-6 and TRBJ1-2, with TRBD1 matching over 12 bases. This CDR3 has 14 residues. CDR1 is SGHDT, CDR2 YYEEEE, per germline. Germline trimming cut 2 bases from V and 6 bases from J; bases unmatched to any gene: 2. The DNA for the CDR3 is TGTGCCAGCAGCTTCTGGGACAGGGGGCATGGCTACACCTTC. It specifies CASSFWDRGHGYTF. Full variable domain (missing parts from reference TRBV5-6 and TRBJ1-2): DAGVTQSPTHLIKTRGQQVTLRCSPKSGHDTVSWYQQALGQGPQFIFQYYEEEERQRGNFPDRFSGHQFPNYSSELNVNALLLGDSALYLCASSFWDRGHGYTFGSGTRLTVV.

This clone has more than one count but fewer than ten. V is TRBV5-6 and J is TRBJ1-4; 7 bases map to TRBD1. Trimming cost V 4 bases and J 7 bases; bases outside gene matches: 7. Per the germline V gene, CDR1 is SGHDT and CDR2 is YYEEEE. The CDR3 loop spans 14 amino acids. CDR3 protein: CASSVQGRVEKLFF. CDR3 in DNA: TGTGCCAGCAGCGTACAGGGGCGTGTTGAAAAACTGTTTTTT.

The chain carries TRBV5-6 and TRBJ2-1; 11 bases map to TRBD2. CDR3 length: 17 amino acids. V shed 2 bases, J shed 4 bases, and the junction held 8 bases outside the gene matches. Germline V lookup: CDR1 SGHDT, CDR2 YYEEEE. The DNA of the CDR3 is TGTGCCAGCAGCTTTGGGGGTAGCGGGAGGGTGTACAATGAGCAGTTCTTC. Its translation: CASSFGGSGRVYNEQFF. The whole variable domain, filled in from reference TRBV5-6 and TRBJ2-1, reads DAGVTQSPTHLIKTRGQQVTLRCSPKSGHDTVSWYQQALGQGPQFIFQYYEEEERQRGNFPDRFSGHQFPNYSSELNVNALLLGDSALYLCASSFGGSGRVYNEQFFGPGTRLTVL.

The CDR3 region has the DNA TGTGCCAGCAGTACGGTGGGCGGGGCAACTAATGAAAAACTGTTTTTT. Its translation: CASSTVGGATNEKLFF. The rearrangement links TRBV7-2 to TRBJ1-4; D is undetermined. V was trimmed by 6 bases and J by 0 bases, leaving 14 bases between them. The germline gives CDR1 SGHTA, CDR2 FQGNSA. This CDR3 spans 16 amino acids.

V is TRBV9 and J is TRBJ1-1, with D perhaps matching TRBD1 (6 bases). The CDR3 covers 14 residues. Germline loops: CDR1 SGDLS, CDR2 YYNGEE. V lost 6 bases and J lost 1, with 13 bases in between. In DNA, the CDR3 is TGTGCCAGCAAACAGGGCTTAGGGAACACTGAAGCTTTCTTT. Protein product: CASKQGLGNTEAFF. Variable domain in full (rest from reference TRBV9 and TRBJ1-1): DSGVTQTPKHLITATGQRVTLRCSPRSGDLSVYWYQQSLDQGLQFLIQYYNGEERAKGNILERFSAQQFPDLHSELNLSSLELGDSALYFCASKQGLGNTEAFFGQGTRLTVV.

The chain links TRBV7-2 to TRBJ1-1; D is perhaps TRBD1 (6 bases). CDR3 length: 14 residues. V was clipped by 1 base and J by 1 base, with 7 bases between them. The V gene's germline CDR1 is SGHTA and CDR2 FQGNSA. Written as DNA, the CDR3 is TGTGCCAGCAGCTTAGTGGGGGCGAACACTGAAGCTTTCTTT. Translated: CASSLVGANTEAFF.

The chain has TRBV2 and TRBJ2-2; TRBD1 matches 8 bases. Germline V gene lookup returns CDR1 SNHLY and CDR2 FYNNEI. V shed 5 bases, J shed 3 bases, and the junction held 5 bases outside the gene matches. The CDR3 spans 15 residues. The DNA of the CDR3 is TGTGCCAGCAGTACAGACAGGGGATACACCGGGGAGCTGTTTTTT. This codes for CASSTDRGYTGELFF.

CDR3: CASGDAPRLVHSAEQFF. The CDR3 DNA is TGTGCCAGCGGAGACGCACCGAGACTAGTTCATAGTGCTGAGCAGTTCTTC. This chain links TRBV27 with TRBJ2-1; D might be TRBD2 (6 bases). This CDR3 comprises 17 residues. V lost 8 bases and J 9 bases, leaving 29 bases between the germline ends. Per the germline V gene, CDR1 is MNHEY and CDR2 is SMNVEV (reference sequence).

The chain employs TRBV18 and TRBJ1-2; 8 nucleotides line up with TRBD1. CDR1 and CDR2 from the germline V gene are KGHSH and LQKENI. V dropped 3 bases and J dropped 8; count of bases not matched to a gene: 5. The CDR3 length is 13 residues. CDR3 bases: TGTGCCAGCTCACCCGGACAGGGCAGGGGCTACACCTTC. Protein: CASSPGQGRGYTF.

A few counts support this clone. The rearrangement links TRBV4-3 to TRBJ1-1; D gene unclear. Germline V gene sequence: CDR1 LGHNA, CDR2 YSLEER. The V end lost 1 base, the J end lost 1 base, and 10 bases lay between the germline ends. The CDR3 contains 15 residues. The CDR3: CASSQAWERNTEAFF. The CDR3 DNA is TGCGCCAGCAGCCAAGCATGGGAGAGGAACACTGAAGCTTTCTTT.

V is TRBV7-6 and J is TRBJ2-1, with D possibly matching TRBD2 (6 bases). CDR1 is SGHVS and CDR2 is FNYEAQ in the germline V gene. Trimming pared 1 base from V and 1 base from J, leaving 11 bases between. This CDR3 region has 16 residues. CDR3 sequence reads: CASSLGSGDSYNEQFF. The CDR3 bases are TGTGCCAGCAGCTTAGGGTCGGGAGATTCCTACAATGAGCAGTTCTTC.

This chain links TRBV5-6 with TRBJ2-7; 9 positions match TRBD1. Germline V gene lookup returns CDR1 SGHDT and CDR2 YYEEEE. This CDR3 is 16 amino acids long. V gave up 4 bases and J gave up 4 bases; unmatched junction bases: 12. The CDR3 nucleotides read TGTGCCAGCAGCGGGACAGGGTCCCAATTCCTTTACGAGCAGTACTTC. It yields the protein CASSGTGSQFLYEQYF.

This clone is a singleton in its sample. The rearrangement uses TRBV10-3 and TRBJ2-1; TRBD2 matches 9 bases. This CDR3 region has 15 residues. CDR1 and CDR2 from the germline V gene are ENHRY and SYGVKD. The junction had 13 bases not matched to a gene; V was cut back by 10 bases and J by 6 bases. The CDR3 DNA follows: TGTGCCACCGCCCGGCGGGAGGGCTCCGGCAATGAGCAGTTCTTC. Amino acids: CATARREGSGNEQFF.

This clone was observed a handful of times. CDR3 region: CASSWGENTGELFF. CDR3 DNA sequence: TGTGCCAGCAGCTGGGGGGAGAACACCGGGGAGCTGTTTTTT. This rearrangement joins TRBV5-6 to TRBJ2-2, with TRBD2 as a possible D gene (6 bases). CDR1 is SGHDT and CDR2 is YYEEEE in the germline V gene. Trimming cost V 3 bases and J 1 base, with 7 bases left between them. The CDR3 length is 14 residues.

The chain carries TRBV6-1 and TRBJ2-3; 9 nucleotides align to TRBD2. This CDR3 has 19 amino acids. Per the germline V gene, CDR1 is MNHNS and CDR2 is SASEGT. The V segment lost 0 bases and the J segment 2 bases; nucleotides outside the gene matches: 12. The CDR3 region is CASSEALRGLAGTTDTQYF. The CDR3 DNA reads TGTGCCAGCAGTGAAGCGCTTCGGGGGCTAGCGGGGACCACAGATACGCAGTATTTT.